Following are 2 T cell receptor beta chains from one sample sequenced in a study of graft-versus-host responses after intestinal transplantation. Some clones are missing from TCRdb's copy, which holds only in-frame ones; the method was immunoSEQ multiplex PCR. The sample gives some 55,000 clones, roughly 89% of which show up once; less than 6% is in the top ten. The sequenced sample was PBMCs, obtained 650 to 670 days after intestinal transplant. All receptors derive from a human patient who received an intestinal transplant, so some T cells may come from the graft donor.

This clone turned up a few times. The rearrangement uses TRBV28 and TRBJ1-5; D call uncertain. The V end was cut by 5 bases, the J end by 5 bases, with 7 bases between. CDR3 length: 12 amino acids. Germline loops: CDR1 MDHEN, CDR2 SYDVKM. The CDR3 bases are TGTGCCAGCAGTCTCGCGTATCAGCCCCAGCATTTT. Translation gives CASSLAYQPQHF.

The chain couples TRBV6-5 to TRBJ1-2; D is undetermined. CDR1 is MNHEY and CDR2 is SVGAGI in the germline V gene. With 0 bases removed from V and 0 bases from J, the gap between germline ends came to 5 bases. The CDR3 extends over 14 amino acids. CDR3 nucleotide sequence: TGTGCCAGCAGTTACTCGGGAGCTAACTATGGCTACACCTTC. This encodes CASSYSGANYGYTF.